This T cell receptor beta chain was recorded in a study of shared clonotypes between healthy human individuals. The table came from immunoSEQ multiplex PCR; TCRdb's copy has only in-frame clones and leaves some out. The sample includes hundreds of thousands of clones, 70% to 80% seen only once; the top ten take around 12%. Study-level findings and limits: Depth of sequencing was expected to influence donor clonotype sharing.

Deletions cut 5 bases from V and 3 bases from J, with 11 bases between. Per the germline V gene, CDR1 is SGHAT and CDR2 is FQDESV (reference sequence). The CDR3 runs 14 residues. This clone was observed once. Antigen specificity is unknown. Sequences were obtained from PBMCs. This clonotype was obtained from a woman between 40 and 50 years old in good health. Some clones in this sample may be carry-over from other donors' samples. The gene calls are TRBV11-1 and TRBJ2-1; possible D gene TRBD2, 6 bases. The chain's CDR3 is CASSGRENYNEQFF. For the CDR3, the DNA is TGTGCCAGCAGCGGACGGGAGAACTACAATGAGCAGTTCTTC.